This T cell receptor (beta chain) was observed in a study of T cells in Graves' hyperthyroidism and ophthalmopathy. Study summary: Any treatment followed the collection of peripheral blood at initial diagnosis.

CDR1 and CDR2 from the germline V gene are MNHNS and SASEGT. This CDR3 comprises 15 residues. RNA transcripts served as the template for amplifying TCR beta CDR3 regions. RT-PCR in the first round (using the HTBI primer set) targeted the TCR CDR3. TCRdb re-analysed the multiplex PCR reads in MiXCR, keeping a single row per CDR3 protein. This sample carries approximately 510,000 distinct CDR3 sequences, 20% of them seen once, and the ten largest clones take around a quarter. With respect to this clonotype: An end of the junction does not agree with germline; a read error may underlie this.

The chain employs TRBV6-1 and TRBJ1-5, with D possibly TRBD1 on 6 matching bases. Sample: blood. The TCR comes from a man in his late teens or twenties with Graves' hyperthyroidism. The CDR3 region is CASTWDTLSNQPQHF. DNA of the CDR3: TGTGCCAGTACCTGGGACACTCTAAGCAATCAGCCTCAGCATTTT.